This entry is about one T cell receptor beta chain. Its cognate antigen is unknown. Enrollment excluded any patients with other autoimmune diseases, uncontrolled infections, pregnancy or lactation. The starting material, about 9.9 ml of fresh peripheral blood, provided the PBMCs. These data originate in a study of Graves' ophthalmopathy and Graves' hyperthyroidism. On the study more broadly: Prior to any treatment, peripheral blood was collected at the time of initial diagnosis. Study findings and constraints: Among expanded thyroid clonotypes above 0.001 frequency, most also occurred in blood.

Amplification from RNA transcripts yielded the TCR beta CDR3 regions. An opening RT-PCR round employed HTBI primers and preceded a second-round multiplex PCR. TCRdb reprocessed the multiplex PCR reads with MiXCR, giving one entry per CDR3 protein. Of 740,000 or so distinct CDR3 sequences in the sample, 40% were seen once. The CDR3 has 14 amino acids. Germline V lookup: CDR1 SGHDN, CDR2 FVKESK. The V and J ends lost 1 base and 14 bases respectively, with 17 bases between them. Specimen: peripheral blood. This clonotype was obtained from an adult man with Graves' ophthalmopathy. J is TRBJ1-4 and V is TRBV14; no firm D call. This CDR3 reads CASSQGWSNEFLFF. CDR3 sequence (DNA): TGTGCCAGCAGCCAAGGTTGGAGTAATGAGTTTCTGTTTTTT.